Listed here are 11 T cell receptor beta chains from one sample, sequenced in a study of T cells in Graves' hyperthyroidism and ophthalmopathy. Using RNA transcripts as the source, TCR beta CDR3 regions were amplified. With the HTBI primer set, the TCR CDR3 went through a first round of RT-PCR. TCRdb passed the multiplex PCR reads through MiXCR, listing each CDR3 protein once. The sample lists about 600,000 distinct CDR3 sequences; 13% to 15% were seen once. Sequenced material: blood. The receptors originated from a woman in her late teens or twenties with Graves' ophthalmopathy.

This clonotype was counted once. The chain uses TRBV12-3 or TRBV12-4 and TRBJ2-7; D possibly corresponds to TRBD2 (5 bases). CDR3 length: 12 amino acids. Trimming took 6 bases from V and 1 from J, leaving 7 bases between them. In DNA, the CDR3 is TGTGCCAGCAGCTGGGAGTCCTACGAGCAGTACTTC. Its translation is CASSWESYEQYF.

This clonotype showed up many times. This chain links TRBV7-9 with TRBJ2-5, with 7 bases that match TRBD1. With 5 bases clipped from V and 1 base from J, the junction kept 4 bases outside the gene matches. CDR1 and CDR2 from the germline V gene are SEHNR and FQNEAQ (reference sequence). The CDR3 spans 14 residues. CDR3 sequence: CASSPGQTQETQYF. The CDR3 DNA reads TGTGCCAGCAGCCCGGGACAGACCCAAGAGACCCAGTACTTC.

The genes are TRBV20-1 and TRBJ1-5; D is unclear. CDR1 is DFQATT and CDR2 is SNEGSKA in the germline V gene (reference sequence). Trimming cost V 0 bases and J 2 bases, with 11 bases left between them. This CDR3 comprises 15 residues. CDR3 region: CSARDPTRGNQPQHF. Here the CDR3 DNA reads TGCAGTGCTAGAGACCCCACTCGGGGCAATCAGCCCCAGCATTTT.

This clonotype was detected ten times or more. This chain links TRBV5-1 with TRBJ2-1; D remains ambiguous. The CDR3 extends over 16 amino acids. V was clipped by 4 bases and J by 2 bases, with 16 bases between them. Germline V lookup: CDR1 SGHRS, CDR2 YFSETQ. This CDR3 is CASSNHVGVPYNEQFF. The CDR3 DNA reads TGCGCCAGCAGCAATCACGTGGGTGTCCCCTACAATGAGCAGTTCTTC.

The chain combines TRBV2 with TRBJ1-1; no firm D call. The CDR3 consists of 13 residues. The germline gives CDR1 SNHLY, CDR2 FYNNEI. The V gene lost 7 bases and the J gene lost 3 bases, with 12 bases spanning the gap. The CDR3 nucleotides are TGTGCCAGCACCCAAAGGCCAGACACTGAAGCTTTCTTT. Translated, it gives CASTQRPDTEAFF.

The V gene is TRBV5-6, the J gene TRBJ2-7; a possible D gene is TRBD2 (5 bases). The CDR3 extends over 14 amino acids. V was trimmed by 0 bases and J by 7 bases, leaving 14 bases between them. Germline CDR1 reads SGHDT; CDR2 reads YYEEEE. CDR3 sequence reads: CASSLVEGSEEQYF. CDR3 bases: TGTGCCAGCAGCTTGGTCGAGGGCTCGGAAGAGCAGTACTTC.

The V gene is TRBV6-1, the J gene TRBJ1-2; D possibly corresponds to TRBD1 (6 bases). Germline V CDR1 and CDR2: MNHNS, SASEGT. The CDR3 runs to 15 residues. Trimming shortened V by 7 bases and J by 2 bases, and 17 bases separated the two germline ends. The CDR3 sequence is CASIPAIGQNYGYTF. The DNA for the CDR3 is TGTGCCAGCATCCCGGCCATAGGACAGAACTATGGCTACACCTTC.

This clonotype was counted many times. This chain connects TRBV6-1 to TRBJ2-2, with TRBD2 as a possible D gene (6 bases). Per the germline V gene, CDR1 is MNHNS and CDR2 is SASEGT. The CDR3 is 16 amino acids. V was cut by 6 bases and J by 4 bases, with 18 bases left in between. CDR3 protein: CASSREPPEVTGELFF. In DNA, the CDR3 is TGTGCCAGCAGCCGGGAGCCCCCGGAGGTCACCGGGGAGCTGTTTTTT.

This clonotype was seen many times. The chain uses TRBV6-1 and TRBJ1-5; no clear D. The CDR3 covers 15 residues. CDR1 and CDR2 from the germline V gene are MNHNS and SASEGT. Deletions cut 1 base from V and 3 bases from J, with 10 bases between. The CDR3 bases are TGTGCCAGCAGTGAAGGTCAGCTAATCAATCAGCCCCAGCATTTT. Protein: CASSEGQLINQPQHF.

The rearrangement links TRBV6-2 or TRBV6-3 to TRBJ1-3, with a possible D match to TRBD1 (5 bases). CDR3 length equals 17 residues. V was pared by 2 bases and J by 0 bases, with 14 bases between. The germline V gene encodes CDR1 MNHEY and CDR2 SVGEGT. CDR3 protein: CASSYPTEFGSGNTIYF. DNA for the CDR3: TGTGCCAGCAGTTACCCGACAGAATTTGGCTCTGGAAACACCATATATTTT.

This clonotype appeared many times. The chain has TRBV28 and TRBJ2-7; 7 nucleotides match TRBD2. The CDR3 spans 12 residues. The germline gives CDR1 MDHEN, CDR2 SYDVKM. The CDR3 reads CSESGTDYEQYF. The CDR3 coding sequence is TGTTCCGAGAGCGGGACTGATTACGAGCAGTACTTC.